This passage covers 4 T cell receptor beta chains from one sample sequenced in a study of cytomegalovirus exposure and HLA in healthy donors. It was with 60 Vbeta and 13 Jbeta primers that the PCR ran. Profiled with immunoSEQ multiplex PCR; TCRdb holds only in-frame clones, not every one. Of over 100,000 clones in the sample, around 60% were seen once. Sequencing used PBMCs. These receptors all stem from a human donor in good health.

This clone was picked up a small number of times. The chain links TRBV7-9 to TRBJ2-5; 12 positions match TRBD2. The CDR3 runs 16 residues. The J segment lost 5 bases and the V segment lost 4 bases, leaving 8 bases of the junction unmatched. CDR1 and CDR2 from the germline V gene are SEHNR and FQNEAQ (reference sequence). CDR3 DNA sequence: TGTGCCAGCAGCTCCGCTGGACTAGCGGGATGGGAGACCCAGTACTTC. Its protein is CASSSAGLAGWETQYF.

The chain uses TRBV10-2 and TRBJ2-1; TRBD2 matches 10 bases. From germline, CDR1 is WSHSY and CDR2 SAAADI. The CDR3 covers 19 residues. V dropped 6 bases and J dropped 3; count of bases not matched to a gene: 17. CDR3 sequence reads: CASRTTGLRTSGIYNEQFF. The CDR3, as DNA: TGCGCCAGCAGGACGACAGGGCTCAGGACTAGCGGAATCTACAATGAGCAGTTCTTC.

The chain links TRBV5-5 to TRBJ2-6, with unresolved D. The V gene lost 0 bases and the J gene lost 0 bases, with 7 bases spanning the gap. Germline loops: CDR1 SGHKS, CDR2 YYEKEE (reference sequence). CDR3 length equals 16 residues. CDR3 loop: CASSLATDSGANVLTF. The CDR3 bases are TGTGCCAGCAGCTTGGCCACAGACTCTGGGGCCAACGTCCTGACTTTC. Drawing the rest from reference TRBV5-5 and TRBJ2-6, the complete variable domain is DAGVTQSPTHLIKTRGQQVTLRCSPISGHKSVSWYQQVLGQGPQFIFQYYEKEERGRGNFPDRFSARQFPNYSSELNVNALLLGDSALYLCASSLATDSGANVLTFGAGSRLTVL.

This sequence joins TRBV7-6 and TRBJ2-5; weak D call: TRBD1 (5 bases). Trimming pared 5 bases from V and 5 bases from J, leaving 12 bases between. Looked up from germline, CDR1 is SGHVS and CDR2 is FNYEAQ. This CDR3 is 13 amino acids long. Here the CDR3 reads CASSPGLGETQYF. In DNA form, the CDR3 reads TGTGCCAGCAGCCCAGGGTTAGGGGAGACCCAGTACTTC. Variable domain in full (rest from reference TRBV7-6 and TRBJ2-5): GAGVSQSPRYKVTKRGQDVALRCDPISGHVSLYWYRQALGQGPEFLTYFNYEAQQDKSGLPNDRFSAERPEGSISTLTIQRTEQRDSAMYRCASSPGLGETQYFGPGTRLLVL.